This TCR beta chain was captured by sequencing in a study of blood T cell repertoires in COVID-19. In the study overall: The analysed material was cDNA or gDNA that came from T cells, B-cell-depleted T cells, or PBMCs.

Seattle's enrolled individuals joined amid active infection and were then monitored longitudinally. Original methodology: From reference gene primer amplification, estimates of nucleated cell counts were derived. Libraries were prepared by immunoSEQ multiplex PCR; TCRdb keeps only in-frame clonotypes and omits some of them. V and J calls and clone size are copied from that table; D and trimming were computed from the DNA. The profile shows some 190,000 clones, 81% of them singletons. From germline, CDR1 is SGHTA and CDR2 FQGTGA. With 5 bases removed from V and 0 bases from J, the gap between germline ends came to 14 bases. The CDR3 sequence is 16 residues long.

Sequenced sample: peripheral blood. The gene calls are TRBV7-3 and TRBJ2-1, with D possibly TRBD1 on 6 matching bases. This sequence was found in a woman aged 40 to 55 with COVID-19, enrolled during active disease. CDR3 amino acids: CASSPRTGSSYNEQFF. The CDR3 DNA reads TGTGCCAGCAGCCCCCGAACAGGGAGCTCCTACAATGAGCAGTTCTTC.